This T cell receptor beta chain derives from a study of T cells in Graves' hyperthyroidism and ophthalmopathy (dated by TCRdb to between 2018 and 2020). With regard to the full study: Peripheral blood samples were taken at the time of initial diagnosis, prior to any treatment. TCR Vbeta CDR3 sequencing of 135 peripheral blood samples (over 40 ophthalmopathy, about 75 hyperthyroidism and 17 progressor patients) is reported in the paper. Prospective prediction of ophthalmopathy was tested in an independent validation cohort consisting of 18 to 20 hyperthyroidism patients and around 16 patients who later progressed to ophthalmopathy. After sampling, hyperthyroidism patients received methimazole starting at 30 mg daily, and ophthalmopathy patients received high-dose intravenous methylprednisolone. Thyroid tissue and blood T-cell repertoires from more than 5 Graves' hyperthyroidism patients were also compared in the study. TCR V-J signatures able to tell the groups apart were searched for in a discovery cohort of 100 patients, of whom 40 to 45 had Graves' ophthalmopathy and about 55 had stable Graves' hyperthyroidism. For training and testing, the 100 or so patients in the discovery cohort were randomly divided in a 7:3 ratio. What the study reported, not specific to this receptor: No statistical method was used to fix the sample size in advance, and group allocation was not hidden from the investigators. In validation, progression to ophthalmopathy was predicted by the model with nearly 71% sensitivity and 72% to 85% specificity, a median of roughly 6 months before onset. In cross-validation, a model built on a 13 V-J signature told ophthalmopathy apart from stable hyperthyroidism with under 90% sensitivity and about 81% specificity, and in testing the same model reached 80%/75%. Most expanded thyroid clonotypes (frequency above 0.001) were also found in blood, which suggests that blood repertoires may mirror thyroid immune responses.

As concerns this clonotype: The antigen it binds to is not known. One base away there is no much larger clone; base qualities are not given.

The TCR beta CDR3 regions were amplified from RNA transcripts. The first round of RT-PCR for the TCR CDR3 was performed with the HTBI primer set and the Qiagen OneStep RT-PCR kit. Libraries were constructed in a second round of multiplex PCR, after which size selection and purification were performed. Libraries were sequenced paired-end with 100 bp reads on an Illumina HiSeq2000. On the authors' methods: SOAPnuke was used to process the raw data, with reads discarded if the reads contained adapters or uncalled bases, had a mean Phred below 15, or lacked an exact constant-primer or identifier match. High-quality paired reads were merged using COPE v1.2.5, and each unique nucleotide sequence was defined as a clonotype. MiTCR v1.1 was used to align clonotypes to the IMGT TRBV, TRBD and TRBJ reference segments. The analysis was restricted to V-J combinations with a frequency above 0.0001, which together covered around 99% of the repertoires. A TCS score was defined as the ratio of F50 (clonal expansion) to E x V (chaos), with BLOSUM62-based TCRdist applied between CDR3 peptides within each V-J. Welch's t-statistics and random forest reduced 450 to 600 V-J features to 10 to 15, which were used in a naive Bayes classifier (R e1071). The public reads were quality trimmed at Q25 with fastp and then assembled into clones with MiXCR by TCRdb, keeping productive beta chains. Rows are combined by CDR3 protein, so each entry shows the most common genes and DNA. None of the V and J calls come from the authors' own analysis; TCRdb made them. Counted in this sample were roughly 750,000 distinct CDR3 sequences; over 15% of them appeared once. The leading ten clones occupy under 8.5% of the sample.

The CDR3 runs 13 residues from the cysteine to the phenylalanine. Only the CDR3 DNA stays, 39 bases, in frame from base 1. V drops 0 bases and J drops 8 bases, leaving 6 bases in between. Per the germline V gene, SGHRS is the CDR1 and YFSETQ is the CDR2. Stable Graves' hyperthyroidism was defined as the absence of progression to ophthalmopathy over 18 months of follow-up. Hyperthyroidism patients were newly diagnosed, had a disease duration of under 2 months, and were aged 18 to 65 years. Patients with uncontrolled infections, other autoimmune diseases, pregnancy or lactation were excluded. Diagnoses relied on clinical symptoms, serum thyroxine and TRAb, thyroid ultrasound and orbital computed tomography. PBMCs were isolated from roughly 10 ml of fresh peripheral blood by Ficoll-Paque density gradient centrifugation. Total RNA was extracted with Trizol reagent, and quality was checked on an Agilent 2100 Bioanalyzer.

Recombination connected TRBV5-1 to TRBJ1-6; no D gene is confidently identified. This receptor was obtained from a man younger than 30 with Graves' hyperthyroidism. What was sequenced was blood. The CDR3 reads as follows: CASSLGYDSPLHF. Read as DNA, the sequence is TGCGCCAGCAGCTTGGGGTATGATTCACCCCTCCACTTT.